Described below is a single TCR beta chain sequence and its context. The CDR3 sequence is 14 residues long. Germline trimming cut 2 bases from V and 2 bases from J; bases unmatched to any gene: 4. Per the germline V gene, CDR1 is SGDLS and CDR2 is YYNGEE. The data are from a study of blood T cell repertoires in COVID-19. The method was immunoSEQ multiplex PCR; TCRdb's version includes in-frame clones alone and lacks a portion of them. The sample includes 300,000 to 350,000 clones, roughly 86% of them seen just once. V and J are TRBV9 and TRBJ2-7; 7 positions match TRBD1. This clonotype was obtained from a man aged 25 to 45 with COVID-19, enrolled during active disease. Sequencing used peripheral blood. The CDR3 is CASSVGQPTYEQYF. The CDR3, as DNA: TGTGCCAGCAGCGTGGGACAGCCGACCTACGAGCAGTACTTC.